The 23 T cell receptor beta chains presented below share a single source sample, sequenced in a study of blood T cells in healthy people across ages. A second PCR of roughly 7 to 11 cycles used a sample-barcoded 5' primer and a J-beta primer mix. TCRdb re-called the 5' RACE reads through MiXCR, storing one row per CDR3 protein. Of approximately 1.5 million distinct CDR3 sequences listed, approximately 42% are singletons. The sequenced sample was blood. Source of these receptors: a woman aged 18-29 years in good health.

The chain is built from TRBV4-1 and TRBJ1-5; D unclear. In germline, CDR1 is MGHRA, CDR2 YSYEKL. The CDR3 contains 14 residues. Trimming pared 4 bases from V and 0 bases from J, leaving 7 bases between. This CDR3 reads CASSPNHSNQPQHF. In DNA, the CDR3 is TGCGCCAGCAGCCCTAATCATAGCAATCAGCCCCAGCATTTT.

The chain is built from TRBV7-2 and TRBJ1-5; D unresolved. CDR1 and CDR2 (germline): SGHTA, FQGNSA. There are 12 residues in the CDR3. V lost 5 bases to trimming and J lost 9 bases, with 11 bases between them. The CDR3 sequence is CASSAYGGPQHF. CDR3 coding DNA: TGTGCCAGCAGCGCTTACGGTGGGCCCCAGCATTTT.

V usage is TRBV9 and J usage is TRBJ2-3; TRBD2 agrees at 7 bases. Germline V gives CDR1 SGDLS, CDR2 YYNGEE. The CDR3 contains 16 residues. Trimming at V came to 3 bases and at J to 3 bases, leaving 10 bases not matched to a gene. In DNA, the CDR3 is TGTGCCAGCAGCGCCCAGATTGGGGGGGTAACAGATACGCAGTATTTT. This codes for CASSAQIGGVTDTQYF.

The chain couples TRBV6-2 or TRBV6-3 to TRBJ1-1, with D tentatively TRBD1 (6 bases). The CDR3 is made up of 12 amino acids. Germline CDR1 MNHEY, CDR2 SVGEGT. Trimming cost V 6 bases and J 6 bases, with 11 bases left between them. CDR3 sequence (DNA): TGTGCCAGCAGCCCCGGGACACCTGAAGCTTTCTTT. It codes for CASSPGTPEAFF.

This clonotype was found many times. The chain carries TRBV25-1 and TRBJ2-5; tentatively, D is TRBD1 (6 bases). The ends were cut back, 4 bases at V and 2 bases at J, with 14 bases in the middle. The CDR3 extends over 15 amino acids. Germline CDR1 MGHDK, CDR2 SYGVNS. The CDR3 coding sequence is TGTGCCAGCAGTGGGCTCCCGGGACAACAAGAGACCCAGTACTTC. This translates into CASSGLPGQQETQYF.

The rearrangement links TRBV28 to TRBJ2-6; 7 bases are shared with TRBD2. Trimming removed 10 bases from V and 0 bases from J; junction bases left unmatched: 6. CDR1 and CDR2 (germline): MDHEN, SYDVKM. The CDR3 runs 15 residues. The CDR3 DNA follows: TGTGCCACCCTGGGGGGGAGCTCTGGGGCCAACGTCCTGACTTTC. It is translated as CATLGGSSGANVLTF.

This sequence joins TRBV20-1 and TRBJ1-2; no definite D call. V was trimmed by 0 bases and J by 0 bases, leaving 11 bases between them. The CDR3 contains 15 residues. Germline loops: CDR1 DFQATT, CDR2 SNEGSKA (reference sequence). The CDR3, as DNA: TGCAGTGCTAGAGACCGCCGACTGGCTAACTATGGCTACACCTTC. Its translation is CSARDRRLANYGYTF.

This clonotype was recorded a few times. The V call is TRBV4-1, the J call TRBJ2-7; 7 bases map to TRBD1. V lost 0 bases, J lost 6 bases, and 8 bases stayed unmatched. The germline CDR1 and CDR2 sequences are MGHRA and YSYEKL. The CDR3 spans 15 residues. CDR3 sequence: CASSQEKKTGTEQYF. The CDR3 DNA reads TGCGCCAGCAGCCAAGAAAAGAAGACAGGGACCGAGCAGTACTTC.

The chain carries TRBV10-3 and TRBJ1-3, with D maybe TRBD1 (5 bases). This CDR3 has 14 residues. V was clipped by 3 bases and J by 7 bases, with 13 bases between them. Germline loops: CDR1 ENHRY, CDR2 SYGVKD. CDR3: CAISDLKGENTIYF. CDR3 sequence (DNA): TGTGCCATCAGTGACCTAAAAGGGGAGAACACCATATATTTT.

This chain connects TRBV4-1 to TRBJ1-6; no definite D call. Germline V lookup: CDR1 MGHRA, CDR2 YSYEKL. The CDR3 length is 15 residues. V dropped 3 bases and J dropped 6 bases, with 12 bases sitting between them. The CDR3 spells CASSQVGRLNSPLHF. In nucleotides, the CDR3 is TGCGCCAGCAGCCAGGTCGGCAGGCTTAATTCACCCCTCCACTTT.

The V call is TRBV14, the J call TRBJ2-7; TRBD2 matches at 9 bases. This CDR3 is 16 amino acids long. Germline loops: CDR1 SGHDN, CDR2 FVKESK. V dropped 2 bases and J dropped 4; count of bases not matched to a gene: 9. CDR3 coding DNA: TGTGCCAGCAGCCAATTCGGTTCTAGCGGGAAATACGAGCAGTACTTC. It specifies CASSQFGSSGKYEQYF.

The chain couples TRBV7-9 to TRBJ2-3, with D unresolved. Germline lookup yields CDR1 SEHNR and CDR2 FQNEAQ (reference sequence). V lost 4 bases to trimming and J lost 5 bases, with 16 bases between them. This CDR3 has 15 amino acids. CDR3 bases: TGTGCCAGCAGCTCTTTACACCAATCAGGAGATACGCAGTATTTT. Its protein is CASSSLHQSGDTQYF.

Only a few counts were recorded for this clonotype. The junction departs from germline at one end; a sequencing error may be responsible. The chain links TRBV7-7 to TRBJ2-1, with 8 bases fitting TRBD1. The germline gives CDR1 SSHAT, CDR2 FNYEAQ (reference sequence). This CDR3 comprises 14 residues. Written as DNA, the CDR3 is TGTGCTAGCAGCCCGGACAGGGAATCCAATGAGCAGTTCTTC. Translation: CASSPDRESNEQFF. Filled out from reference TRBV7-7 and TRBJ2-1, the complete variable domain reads GAGVSQSPRYKVTKRGQDVTLRCDPISSHATLYWYQQALGQGPEFLTYFNYEAQPDKSGLPSDRFSAERPEGSISTLTIQRTEQRDSAMYRCASSPDRESNEQFFGPGTRLTVL.

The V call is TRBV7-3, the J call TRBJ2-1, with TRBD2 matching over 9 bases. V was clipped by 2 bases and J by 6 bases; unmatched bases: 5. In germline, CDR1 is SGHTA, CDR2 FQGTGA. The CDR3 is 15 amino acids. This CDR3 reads CASSLRGRASNEQFF. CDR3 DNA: TGTGCCAGCAGCTTACGCGGGAGGGCCTCCAATGAGCAGTTCTTC.

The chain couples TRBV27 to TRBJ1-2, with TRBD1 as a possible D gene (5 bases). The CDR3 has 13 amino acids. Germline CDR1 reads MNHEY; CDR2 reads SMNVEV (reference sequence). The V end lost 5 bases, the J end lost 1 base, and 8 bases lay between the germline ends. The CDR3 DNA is TGTGCCAGCAGTGTGACAGTTAACTATGGCTACACCTTC. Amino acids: CASSVTVNYGYTF.

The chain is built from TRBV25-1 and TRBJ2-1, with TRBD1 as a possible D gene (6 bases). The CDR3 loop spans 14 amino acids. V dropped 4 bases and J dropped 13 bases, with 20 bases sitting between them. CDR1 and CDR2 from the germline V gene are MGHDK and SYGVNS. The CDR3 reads CASSGQAHQETQFF. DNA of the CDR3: TGTGCCAGCAGTGGACAGGCGCACCAAGAGACCCAGTTCTTC. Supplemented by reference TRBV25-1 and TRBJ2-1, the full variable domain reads EADIYQTPRYLVIGTGKKITLECSQTMGHDKMYWYQQDPGMELHLIHYSYGVNSTEKGDLSSESTVSRIRTEHFPLTLESARPSHTSQYLCASSGQAHQETQFFGPGTRLTVL.

CDR3: CASSPRAGGPFEQFF. The CDR3 DNA reads as TGTGCCAGCAGCCCTAGGGCGGGAGGGCCGTTTGAGCAGTTCTTC. This rearrangement joins TRBV5-5 to TRBJ2-1, with 9 bases fitting TRBD2. Germline assignment: CDR1 SGHKS and CDR2 YYEKEE (reference sequence). The CDR3 is made up of 15 amino acids. The V and J ends lost 4 bases and 9 bases, in that order; junction bases with no gene match: 11. The full variable domain, its missing parts supplied by reference TRBV5-5 and TRBJ2-1, is DAGVTQSPTHLIKTRGQQVTLRCSPISGHKSVSWYQQVLGQGPQFIFQYYEKEERGRGNFPDRFSARQFPNYSSELNVNALLLGDSALYLCASSPRAGGPFEQFFGPGTRLTVL.

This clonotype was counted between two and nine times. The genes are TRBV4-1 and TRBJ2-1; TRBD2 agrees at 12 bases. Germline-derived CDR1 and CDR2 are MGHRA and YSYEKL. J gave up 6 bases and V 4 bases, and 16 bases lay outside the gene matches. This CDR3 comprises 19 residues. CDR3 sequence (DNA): TGCGCCAGCAGCCCGAAAATCCTAGCGGGGGGGCCAAAGTTCAATGAGCAGTTCTTC. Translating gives CASSPKILAGGPKFNEQFF.

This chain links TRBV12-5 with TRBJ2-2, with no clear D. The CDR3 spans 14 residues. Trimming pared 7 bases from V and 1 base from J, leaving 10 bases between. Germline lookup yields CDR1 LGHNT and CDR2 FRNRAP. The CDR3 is CASDPEVNTGELFF. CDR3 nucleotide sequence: TGTGCTAGTGACCCAGAAGTGAACACCGGGGAGCTGTTTTTT.

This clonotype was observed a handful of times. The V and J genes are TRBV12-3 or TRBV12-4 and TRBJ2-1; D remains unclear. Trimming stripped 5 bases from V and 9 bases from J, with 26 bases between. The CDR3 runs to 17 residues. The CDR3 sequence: CASSPPLVSSRSGEQFF. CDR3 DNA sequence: TGTGCCAGCAGTCCCCCGCTAGTCTCATCAAGGTCAGGTGAGCAGTTCTTC.

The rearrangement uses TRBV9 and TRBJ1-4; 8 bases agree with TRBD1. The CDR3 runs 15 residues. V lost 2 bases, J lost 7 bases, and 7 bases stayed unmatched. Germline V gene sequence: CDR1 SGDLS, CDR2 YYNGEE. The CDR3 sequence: CASSVSGTGGEKLFF. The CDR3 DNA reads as TGTGCCAGCAGCGTTTCCGGGACAGGAGGTGAAAAACTGTTTTTT.

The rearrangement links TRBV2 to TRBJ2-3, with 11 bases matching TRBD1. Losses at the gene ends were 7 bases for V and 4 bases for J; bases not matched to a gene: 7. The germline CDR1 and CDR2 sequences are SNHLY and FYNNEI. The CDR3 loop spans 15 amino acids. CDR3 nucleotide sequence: TGTGCCAGCAAGGAGTGGACAGGGGGCCCAGATACGCAGTATTTT. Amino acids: CASKEWTGGPDTQYF.

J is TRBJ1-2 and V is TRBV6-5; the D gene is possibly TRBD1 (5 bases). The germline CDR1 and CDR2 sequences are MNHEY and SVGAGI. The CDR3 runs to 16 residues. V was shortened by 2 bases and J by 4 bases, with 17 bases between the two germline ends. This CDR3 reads CASSYQRGRGGYGYTF. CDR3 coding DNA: TGTGCCAGCAGTTACCAACGGGGACGCGGGGGCTATGGCTACACCTTC.